This T cell receptor beta chain was profiled in a study of cytomegalovirus exposure and HLA in healthy donors. Overall study results and limits: Presence/absence comparisons presumed near-even sequencing depth among donors. A later analysis appeared to link common viral pathogens to several of the most significant clusters.

Points on this clone: The antigen is undetermined.

PCR employed 60 Vbeta and 13 Jbeta primers. Data came from immunoSEQ multiplex PCR; TCRdb stores just in-frame clones and leaves some out. The data contain approximately 150,000 clones, about 82% of them singletons. Per the germline V gene, CDR1 is SGHVS and CDR2 is FQNEAQ. This CDR3 comprises 17 residues. The V end was cut by 0 bases, the J end by 0 bases, with 12 bases between. The clonotype originates from a male donor in good health and CMV-seronegative. The sequencing input was PBMCs. V is TRBV7-8 and J is TRBJ2-1, with D possibly being TRBD2 (6 bases). The CDR3 is CASSLASGSSSYNEQFF. CDR3 nucleotides: TGTGCCAGCAGCTTAGCGAGCGGGTCGAGCTCCTACAATGAGCAGTTCTTC.